The text below deals with one T cell receptor beta chain. Its antigen is unknown. These data belong to a study of cytomegalovirus exposure and HLA in healthy donors. General observations from the study: The only immune exposure information that was available was CMV serostatus.

Germline CDR1 reads MNHNY; CDR2 reads SVGAGI (reference sequence). The CDR3 is 12 amino acids. The V and J ends lost 10 bases and 5 bases respectively, with 14 bases between them. This PCR relied on a set of 60 Vbeta primers and 13 Jbeta primers. Assay used: immunoSEQ multiplex PCR; TCRdb lists only in-frame clones, some missing. The sample yields under 70,000 clones, approximately 67% seen once. The V and J genes are TRBV6-6 and TRBJ1-1; possible D gene TRBD1, 5 bases. The TCR was taken from a woman aged 25 to 39 in good health and CMV-seronegative. Source material: PBMCs. The CDR3, as DNA: TGTGCCACCTCTCGGGGGGGGACTGAAGCTTTCTTT. This encodes CATSRGGTEAFF.